These 9 T cell receptor beta chains originate from one sample sequenced in a study of T cell repertoires in cytomegalovirus infection. One entry per CDR3 protein results from TCRdb running MiXCR on the reads. The repertoire includes around 770,000 distinct CDR3 sequences, about 28% of them detected once, and 13% sits in the top ten. Their recognized antigens are unknown. The starting material was cultured CD8+ T cells from PBMCs, obtained from culture after CMV antigen stimulation. The source is a human donor in good health (CMV status not recorded). Some clones in this sample may be carry-over from other donors' samples.

The chain combines TRBV10-3 with TRBJ1-1; unclear D gene. V dropped 0 bases and J dropped 0 bases, with 2 bases sitting between them. Per germline, CDR1 ENHRY and CDR2 SYGVKD. CDR3 length: 13 amino acids. This chain's CDR3 is CAISESMNTEAFF. The CDR3 region has the DNA TGTGCCATCAGTGAGTCGATGAACACTGAAGCTTTCTTT.

This clonotype was observed many times. The chain links TRBV7-9 to TRBJ2-3; D might be TRBD2 (7 bases). Germline CDR1 and CDR2: SEHNR and FQNEAQ (reference sequence). The V end was cut by 0 bases, the J end by 5 bases, with 12 bases between. This CDR3 comprises 15 residues. The CDR3 is CASSLAGGPGDTQYF. The CDR3 nucleotides are TGTGCCAGCAGCTTAGCGGGGGGGCCCGGAGATACGCAGTATTTT.

This clonotype has just a few counts. The CDR3 spells CASTMTRPSNQPQHF. As DNA, the CDR3 is TGTGCCAGCACCATGACACGACCCAGCAATCAGCCCCAGCATTTT. The V and J genes are TRBV12-3 or TRBV12-4 and TRBJ1-5, with D unclear. V lost 7 bases to trimming and J lost 1 base, with 14 bases between them. CDR3 length equals 15 residues.

This clonotype was detected only a few times. The genes are TRBV3-1 and TRBJ1-5, with D possibly matching TRBD1 (5 bases). The V end was cut by 5 bases, the J end by 5 bases, with 22 bases between. This CDR3 has 17 residues. Germline V lookup: CDR1 LGHDT, CDR2 YNNKEL (reference sequence). The CDR3 loop is CASSNKGVGVSDQPQHF. DNA for the CDR3: TGTGCCAGCAGCAATAAAGGGGTTGGGGTTTCCGATCAGCCCCAGCATTTT.

This clonotype was seen more than once but under ten times. The rearrangement links TRBV27 to TRBJ1-4; D remains unclear. Germline V gene sequence: CDR1 MNHEY, CDR2 SMNVEV (reference sequence). There are 14 residues in the CDR3. V was cut by 0 bases and J by 4 bases, with 6 bases left in between. The CDR3 reads CASSLSRVNEKLFF. The CDR3 DNA is TGTGCCAGCAGTTTATCGCGAGTTAATGAAAAACTGTTTTTT.

This sequence joins TRBV4-1 and TRBJ2-2, with TRBD1 identical over 7 bases. In germline, CDR1 is MGHRA, CDR2 YSYEKL. The CDR3 has 16 residues. Trimming cost V 1 base and J 0 bases; bases outside gene matches: 2. Here the CDR3 DNA reads TGCGCCAGCAGCCAAGGGACAGGAACGAACACCGGGGAGCTGTTTTTT. This encodes CASSQGTGTNTGELFF.

Many counts were recorded for this clonotype. V usage is TRBV7-2 and J usage is TRBJ2-3; tentatively, D is TRBD1 or TRBD2 (5 bases each). From germline, CDR1 is SGHTA and CDR2 FQGNSA. The CDR3 length is 14 residues. The V gene lost 3 bases and the J gene lost 5 bases, with 12 bases spanning the gap. CDR3 sequence (DNA): TGTGCCAGCAGCTTTGAGGGCCAGGGAGATACGCAGTATTTT. Its protein is CASSFEGQGDTQYF. Full variable domain (missing parts from reference TRBV7-2 and TRBJ2-3): GAGVSQSPSNKVTEKGKDVELRCDPISGHTALYWYRQSLGQGLEFLIYFQGNSAPDKSGLPSDRFSAERTGGSVSTLTIQRTQQEDSAVYLCASSFEGQGDTQYFGPGTRLTVL.

This clonotype was seen many times. The chain uses TRBV7-9 and TRBJ2-1; 7 nucleotides align to TRBD1. Per germline, CDR1 SEHNR and CDR2 FQNEAQ (reference sequence). CDR3 length equals 16 residues. V trimming: 3 bases; J trimming: 10 bases; junction bases outside the gene matches: 15. The CDR3: CASSLNSGQVLWEQFF. In nucleotides, the CDR3 is TGTGCCAGCAGCTTGAATTCAGGACAGGTTCTATGGGAGCAGTTCTTC.

The rearrangement uses TRBV3-1 and TRBJ2-5; 12 bases map to TRBD2. The trim removed 0 bases at V and 1 base at J, leaving 9 bases unmatched. The CDR3 length is 19 residues. In germline, CDR1 is LGHDT, CDR2 YNNKEL (reference sequence). As DNA, the CDR3 is TGTGCCAGCAGCCAAGAAGGGGGACTAGCGGGCCTCTTCCAAGAGACCCAGTACTTC. It specifies CASSQEGGLAGLFQETQYF.